This section outlines one T cell receptor beta chain sequence together with its context. Authors' methods: The assay estimated nucleated cells by amplifying reference gene primers. Here immunoSEQ multiplex PCR was the method, and the copy in TCRdb shows in-frame clones only, minus some. V and J calls and clone size are given by that table; D and trimming were obtained from the DNA. Here the sample spans just under 350,000 clones, under 95% being singletons. The sample is drawn from a study of blood T cell repertoires in COVID-19. Looking at the study overall: Samples of COVID-19 (acute and convalescent) were obtained from the United States, Italy and Spain. In each case, the material was cDNA or gDNA derived from T cells, B-cell-depleted T cells, or PBMCs.

This sequence was found in a woman younger than 35 who had recovered from COVID-19. Source material: peripheral blood.

CDR3 sequence (DNA): TGTGCCAGCTCACCACTCTCTCGGCTAGCGGGAGGGATTGAGCAGTTCTTC. This encodes CASSPLSRLAGGIEQFF. The rearrangement joins TRBV18 to TRBJ2-1; 12 bases fit TRBD2. The CDR3 loop spans 17 amino acids. V lost 1 base to trimming and J lost 9 bases; unmatched junction nucleotides: 10. The germline V gene has CDR1 KGHSH and CDR2 LQKENI.